This T cell receptor (beta chain) derives from a study of blood T cell repertoires in COVID-19. The CDR3 has 13 amino acids. V lost 5 bases and J lost 4, with 10 bases in between. CDR1 MNHEY and CDR2 SMNVEV come from the germline V gene (reference sequence). Clones were read by immunoSEQ multiplex PCR, and TCRdb kept only the in-frame ones, dropping some. The data hold a few hundred thousand clones, with 86% observed a single time. This clone appeared once. The chain carries TRBV27 and TRBJ2-3; possible D gene TRBD1, 5 bases. Sequenced: peripheral blood. This receptor was identified in an elderly man with acute or convalescent COVID-19. In DNA, the CDR3 is TGTGCCAGCAGTACAGGCCGAGCAGATACGCAGTATTTT. It specifies CASSTGRADTQYF.